The 4 T cell receptor beta chains given below trace back to one sample, sequenced in a study of T cells in Graves' hyperthyroidism and ophthalmopathy. The investigators amplified TCR beta CDR3 regions from RNA transcripts. The HTBI set primed first-round TCR CDR3 RT-PCR. Each CDR3 protein is one row after TCRdb ran MiXCR on the multiplex PCR reads. The sample has approximately 400,000 distinct CDR3 sequences, 14% to 15% seen once. The sample comprised blood. Receptor source: a woman aged 25-40 years with Graves' hyperthyroidism.

This clonotype was seen repeatedly, ten times or more. The V call is TRBV7-3, the J call TRBJ2-3; the match to TRBD2 covers 7 bases. Trimming cost V 5 bases and J 6 bases; bases outside gene matches: 14. Per the germline V gene, CDR1 is SGHTA and CDR2 is FQGTGA. The CDR3 is made up of 16 amino acids. The CDR3 reads CASSLQGGSVADTQYF. The CDR3 DNA sequence: TGTGCCAGCAGCCTCCAGGGCGGGAGTGTAGCGGATACGCAGTATTTT.

This rearrangement joins TRBV4-1 to TRBJ2-3, with D possibly called TRBD1 or TRBD2 (5 bases each). Germline loops: CDR1 MGHRA, CDR2 YSYEKL. This CDR3 region has 16 residues. Trimming left V 1 base short and J 2 bases short, with 13 bases between. DNA for the CDR3: TGCGCCAGCAGCCAAGGAGAGGGGCGTTACACAGATACGCAGTATTTT. Protein: CASSQGEGRYTDTQYF.

The chain has TRBV20-1 and TRBJ2-1; the D gene is possibly TRBD1 (5 bases). The CDR3 runs 14 residues. Germline V gives CDR1 DFQATT, CDR2 SNEGSKA (reference sequence). V dropped 5 bases and J dropped 0 bases, with 11 bases sitting between them. The CDR3 reads CSAQARGSYNEQFF. The CDR3, as DNA: TGCAGTGCTCAAGCTAGGGGCTCCTACAATGAGCAGTTCTTC.

This chain links TRBV27 with TRBJ2-7; D remains ambiguous. The CDR3 totals 12 residues. Germline V CDR1 and CDR2: MNHEY, SMNVEV (reference sequence). Trimming took off 7 bases at V and 2 bases at J, with 9 bases between the two ends. The CDR3 coding sequence is TGTGCCAGCACCAGCGCCCCCTACGAGCAGTACTTC. Translated, it gives CASTSAPYEQYF.